Below are 7 T cell receptor beta chains sequenced from a single sample in a study of T cells after yellow fever vaccination. One entry per CDR3 protein, called by TCRdb with MiXCR from the 5' RACE reads. The data contain some 560,000 distinct CDR3 sequences, roughly a sixth of them singletons. This specimen consisted of PBMCs, obtained about 5 days after the first yellow fever vaccination. These receptors all come from a man between 18 and 35 years old who received the YFV17D yellow fever vaccine.

The chain links TRBV28 to TRBJ2-7, with 9 bases aligning to TRBD2. There are 14 residues in the CDR3. V shed 5 bases and J 6 bases; nucleotides not matched to a gene: 8. CDR1 and CDR2 from the germline V gene are MDHEN and SYDVKM. CDR3 loop: CASSTGGGGVEQYV. The CDR3 nucleotides read TGTGCCAGCAGTACTGGGGGCGGGGGGGTCGAGCAGTACGTC.

This clonotype turned up a few times. This sequence joins TRBV11-2 and TRBJ1-6; maybe TRBD1 (6 bases). The CDR3 totals 18 residues. The germline V and J ends were trimmed by 4 bases and 8 bases, with 24 bases remaining between them. Germline V gene sequence: CDR1 SGHAT, CDR2 FQNNGV. CDR3 amino acids: CASSSLAIRRNRDSPLHF. The CDR3 nucleotides read TGTGCCAGCAGCTCCTTGGCCATACGCCGTAACAGGGATTCACCCCTCCACTTT.

The chain combines TRBV9 with TRBJ2-5; the match to TRBD2 covers 8 bases. Per the germline V gene, CDR1 is SGDLS and CDR2 is YYNGEE. V shed 2 bases, J shed 8 bases, and the junction held 11 bases outside the gene matches. This CDR3 region has 15 residues. This chain's CDR3 is CASSVSSAGAGTQYF. CDR3 DNA sequence: TGTGCCAGCAGCGTCTCCTCAGCGGGGGCGGGAACCCAGTACTTC.

The sample holds a few counts of this clonotype. The chain joins TRBV5-6 to TRBJ1-1; D gene unclear. V lost 1 base, J lost 1 base, and 5 bases lay in between. Germline V gene sequence: CDR1 SGHDT, CDR2 YYEEEE. This CDR3 has 13 residues. The CDR3 spells CASSLFRNTEAFF. In nucleotides, the CDR3 is TGTGCCAGCAGCTTGTTTAGGAACACTGAAGCTTTCTTT.

This clonotype was recorded a few times. V and J are TRBV6-2 or TRBV6-3 and TRBJ1-6; maybe TRBD1 (6 bases). The ends were cut back, 6 bases at V and 7 bases at J, with 13 bases in the middle. CDR3 length: 14 residues. Germline loops: CDR1 MNHEY, CDR2 SVGEGT. CDR3 protein: CASSRDTGNSPLHF. The CDR3 nucleotides are TGTGCCAGCAGCCGGGACACGGGGAATTCACCCCTCCACTTT.

The gene calls are TRBV15 and TRBJ1-6; the D is unclear. Germline loops: CDR1 LNHNV, CDR2 YYDKDF (reference sequence). There are 16 residues in the CDR3. The V gene lost 1 base and the J gene lost 2 bases, with 9 bases spanning the gap. The CDR3 loop reads CATSRGEGPYNSPLHF. CDR3 DNA: TGTGCCACCAGCAGAGGGGAAGGGCCCTATAATTCACCCCTCCACTTT.

The table lists this clonotype with a few counts. The rearrangement uses TRBV20-1 and TRBJ2-3; D is possibly TRBD2 (6 bases). Germline CDR1 and CDR2: DFQATT and SNEGSKA (reference sequence). V lost 3 bases, J lost 3 bases, and 13 bases lay in between. This CDR3 comprises 14 residues. DNA of the CDR3: TGCAGTGCTAGTAACGGGGGAGAAACAGATACGCAGTATTTT. It translates to CSASNGGETDTQYF.